The 28 T cell receptor beta chains reported below all come from one sample, sequenced in a study of cytomegalovirus exposure and HLA in healthy donors. PCR involved 60 Vbeta and 13 Jbeta primers. The data were produced by immunoSEQ multiplex PCR, yet TCRdb's version contains in-frame clones alone and is incomplete. The repertoire table contains 90,000 to 130,000 clones. The sequenced sample consisted of PBMCs. The receptors derive from a man in his forties in good health and CMV-seropositive.

J is TRBJ2-7 and V is TRBV19; TRBD2 aligns across 8 bases. Germline trimming cut 3 bases from V and 4 bases from J; bases unmatched to any gene: 8. This CDR3 contains 15 residues. Germline CDR1 and CDR2: LNHDA and SQIVND (reference sequence). As DNA, the CDR3 is TGTGCCAGTAGTATGTTGGGCGGGAGGCTTTACGAGCAGTACTTC. Residues: CASSMLGGRLYEQYF.

The V gene is TRBV28, the J gene TRBJ2-5; weak D call: TRBD2 (6 bases). Germline V CDR1 and CDR2: MDHEN, SYDVKM. V was clipped by 7 bases and J by 8 bases, with 11 bases between them. The CDR3 runs 11 residues. CDR3 in amino acids: CASTLAGTQYF. CDR3 coding DNA: TGTGCCAGCACCCTGGCGGGAACCCAGTACTTC. The full variable domain, with the rest looked up from reference TRBV28 and TRBJ2-5, is DVKVTQSSRYLVKRTGEKVFLECVQDMDHENMFWYRQDPGLGLRLIYFSYDVKMKEKGDIPEGYSVSREKKERFSLILESASTNQTSMYLCASTLAGTQYFGPGTRLLVL.

The chain has TRBV9 and TRBJ2-5; 8 positions match TRBD1. The DNA matches TRBJ2-7 better at its end, which makes the J call doubtful. The CDR3 covers 16 residues. Germline CDR1 SGDLS, CDR2 YYNGEE. CDR3 in DNA: TGTGCCAGCAGCGTAGGAATTGGGACAGGCTCCTACGAGCAGTACTTC. Its protein product is CASSVGIGTGSYEQYF.

The V call is TRBV6-1, the J call TRBJ1-2; 7 bases are shared with TRBD1. The J segment lost 4 bases and the V segment lost 6 bases, leaving 5 bases of the junction unmatched. Germline values: CDR1 MNHNS, CDR2 SASEGT. CDR3 length: 13 residues. The chain's CDR3 is CASRIPGGYGYTF. The DNA of the CDR3 is TGTGCCAGCAGGATACCAGGGGGCTATGGCTACACCTTC.

This chain uses TRBV7-2 with TRBJ1-4; TRBD1 aligns across 7 bases. CDR1 and CDR2 (germline): SGHTA, FQGNSA. The CDR3 is 15 residues long. Unmatched junction bases numbered 11, after V lost 5 bases and J lost 8 bases. As DNA, the CDR3 is TGTGCCAGCAGCCCAAGACAGGGCGGCGGAGAAAAACTGTTTTTT. It codes for CASSPRQGGGEKLFF.

This clone shows up as medium-sized by frequency. This chain uses TRBV2 with TRBJ1-3; 10 positions agree with TRBD1. Trimming took 4 bases from V and 0 from J; bases not matched to a gene: 6. The germline V gene encodes CDR1 SNHLY and CDR2 FYNNEI. The CDR3 is made up of 17 amino acids. The CDR3 region is CASSGTGGPFSGNTIYF. The CDR3, as DNA: TGTGCCAGCAGTGGGACAGGGGGACCTTTCTCTGGAAACACCATATATTTT.

The V call is TRBV4-1, the J call TRBJ1-3, with 9 bases identical to TRBD1. Germline CDR1 is MGHRA and CDR2 is YSYEKL. The V segment lost 4 bases and the J segment 6 bases; nucleotides outside the gene matches: 13. The CDR3 runs 17 residues. The CDR3 nucleotides read TGCGCCAGCAGCCCTCTAGCCGGGACAGGGTATCTAAACACCATATATTTT. It codes for CASSPLAGTGYLNTIYF.

J is TRBJ1-2 and V is TRBV11-2; possibly TRBD1 for D (6 bases). Trimming took 3 bases from V and 4 from J, leaving 6 bases between them. From germline, CDR1 is SGHAT and CDR2 FQNNGV. The CDR3 has 12 amino acids. CDR3 residues: CASSLDSYGYTF. The DNA of the CDR3 is TGTGCCAGCAGCTTGGACAGCTATGGCTACACCTTC.

J is TRBJ2-2 and V is TRBV29-1, with TRBD1 matching over 7 bases. V trimming: 5 bases; J trimming: 2 bases; junction bases outside the gene matches: 5. From germline, CDR1 is SQVTM and CDR2 ANQGSEA. The CDR3 runs 14 residues. This CDR3 reads CSVPRDRNTGELFF. The DNA for the CDR3 is TGCAGCGTTCCCCGGGACAGAAACACCGGGGAGCTGTTTTTT.

The J gene is TRBJ2-3, the V gene TRBV7-2; possible D gene TRBD2, 6 bases. Germline V gene sequence: CDR1 SGHTA, CDR2 FQGNSA. V was shortened by 9 bases and J by 1 base, with 20 bases between the two germline ends. The CDR3 totals 16 residues. The DNA of the CDR3 is TGTGCCAGGGGGGGAGATCGGGTTCTGCGCACAGATACGCAGTATTTT. Translation: CARGGDRVLRTDTQYF.

Details on this clone: One end of the junction varies from germline; a read error may be responsible. The gene calls are TRBV4-1 and TRBJ2-2; maybe TRBD1 (6 bases). The CDR3 runs 20 residues. Germline CDR1 is MGHRA and CDR2 is YSYEKL. This CDR3 reads CAGSQVAGRGGRTNTGELFF. CDR3 bases: TGCGCCGGCAGCCAAGTGGCGGGCAGGGGTGGTCGGACGAACACCGGGGAGCTGTTTTTT.

This chain links TRBV29-1 with TRBJ2-7; TRBD1 agrees at 12 bases. Germline V lookup: CDR1 SQVTM, CDR2 ANQGSEA. The CDR3 covers 14 residues. J lost 3 bases, V lost 3 bases, and 3 bases had no gene match. CDR3 region: CSVEGQGANYEQYF. CDR3 sequence (DNA): TGCAGCGTTGAGGGACAGGGGGCGAACTACGAGCAGTACTTC.

The rearrangement joins TRBV13 to TRBJ2-5, with D maybe TRBD1 (5 bases). CDR1 PRHDT and CDR2 FYEKMQ come from the germline V gene (reference sequence). V was pared by 0 bases and J by 4 bases, with 6 bases between. The CDR3 consists of 13 residues. CDR3 bases: TGTGCCAGCAGCTTAGGGCAGGGAGAGACCCAGTACTTC. Translated: CASSLGQGETQYF.

CDR3 in amino acids: CASSVDWSSYEQYF. The CDR3 coding sequence is TGTGCCAGCAGCGTAGACTGGAGCTCCTACGAGCAGTACTTC. The J gene is TRBJ2-7, the V gene TRBV9; D not certain. The germline V gene has CDR1 SGDLS and CDR2 YYNGEE. This CDR3 region has 14 residues. The V end lost 0 bases, the J end lost 0 bases, and 7 bases lay between the germline ends.

The gene calls are TRBV19 and TRBJ1-5; TRBD1 matches 7 bases. There are 15 residues in the CDR3. Germline trimming cut 8 bases from V and 1 base from J; bases unmatched to any gene: 8. The germline V gene has CDR1 LNHDA and CDR2 SQIVND (reference sequence). The CDR3 sequence: CASRPTGASNQPQHF. CDR3 in DNA: TGTGCCAGTCGCCCAACAGGGGCGAGCAATCAGCCCCAGCATTTT.

V gene TRBV2 combines with J gene TRBJ2-7; the D is unclear. CDR1 and CDR2 from the germline V gene are SNHLY and FYNNEI. The CDR3 runs to 13 residues. Between the trimmed V and J ends, which lost 0 bases and 3 bases, there was a span of 6 bases. The CDR3 protein is CASSEALSYEQYF. The CDR3 bases are TGTGCCAGCAGTGAAGCGCTGAGCTACGAGCAGTACTTC.

The chain joins TRBV4-2 to TRBJ1-5, with D unclear. Germline V gene lookup returns CDR1 LGHNA and CDR2 YNFKEQ. This CDR3 contains 15 residues. Trimming removed 0 bases at V and 4 bases at J, with 10 bases between. CDR3 sequence: CASSQDGPVNQPQHF. CDR3 nucleotides: TGTGCCAGCAGCCAAGATGGGCCAGTTAATCAGCCCCAGCATTTT.

The V gene is TRBV7-2, the J gene TRBJ2-7, with 8 bases identical to TRBD2. The CDR3 contains 16 residues. With V trimmed by 2 bases and J by 4 bases, 10 bases remained unmatched. The germline gives CDR1 SGHTA, CDR2 FQGNSA. CDR3 sequence (DNA): TGTGCCAGCAGCTTAAGCCCCGGCGCGGGGGGTTACGAGCAGTACTTC. Translating it yields CASSLSPGAGGYEQYF.

This chain links TRBV28 with TRBJ2-7, with D tentatively TRBD2 (5 bases). The CDR3 runs to 14 residues. V dropped 8 bases and J dropped 2 bases, with 16 bases sitting between them. Germline CDR1 reads MDHEN; CDR2 reads SYDVKM. The DNA of the CDR3 is TGTGCCAGCTTGGCTATGCGGGTCCCCTACGAGCAGTACTTC. It is translated as CASLAMRVPYEQYF.

The V and J genes are TRBV6-1 and TRBJ1-3, with no clear D. The V end lost 2 bases, the J end lost 0 bases, and 14 bases lay between the germline ends. CDR1 is MNHNS, CDR2 SASEGT, per germline. The CDR3 has 17 amino acids. In nucleotides, the CDR3 is TGTGCCAGCAGTGAAATAGGCGCTTGGGCCTCTGGAAACACCATATATTTT. This codes for CASSEIGAWASGNTIYF.

The chain carries TRBV29-1 and TRBJ1-1; D not certain. Germline assignment: CDR1 SQVTM and CDR2 ANQGSEA. With 6 bases removed from V and 10 bases from J, the gap between germline ends came to 9 bases. CDR3 length: 9 amino acids. CDR3 residues: CSVDYGAFF. In DNA form, the CDR3 reads TGCAGCGTAGACTACGGAGCTTTCTTT.

CDR3 nucleotide sequence: TGTGCCAACCTGGACAGGGACTATGGCTACACCTTC. It encodes CANLDRDYGYTF. This sequence joins TRBV2 and TRBJ1-2, with 8 bases identical to TRBD1. Losses at the gene ends were 10 bases for V and 3 bases for J; bases not matched to a gene: 4. The CDR3 contains 12 residues. Germline V gene data show CDR1 as SNHLY and CDR2 as FYNNEI. The full variable domain, its missing parts supplied by reference TRBV2 and TRBJ1-2, is EPEVTQTPSHQVTQMGQEVILRCVPISNHLYFYWYRQILGQKVEFLVSFYNNEISEKSEIFDDQFSVERPDGSNFTLKIRSTKLEDSAMYFCANLDRDYGYTFGSGTRLTVV.

The genes are TRBV7-9 and TRBJ2-5; maybe TRBD1 (5 bases). The CDR3 spans 14 residues. The V gene's germline CDR1 is SEHNR and CDR2 FQNEAQ (reference sequence). The V gene lost 1 base and the J gene lost 2 bases, with 8 bases spanning the gap. As DNA, the CDR3 is TGTGCCAGCAGCTTAGAATCAGGGCAAGAGACCCAGTACTTC. It yields the protein CASSLESGQETQYF.

The chain is built from TRBV4-2 and TRBJ1-5; D perhaps matches TRBD1 (5 bases). Deletions cut 3 bases from V and 7 bases from J, with 19 bases between. The CDR3 covers 16 residues. Germline V gene sequence: CDR1 LGHNA, CDR2 YNFKEQ. The CDR3 loop is CASSHVLGAANQPQHF. CDR3 DNA sequence: TGTGCCAGCAGCCATGTATTAGGGGCAGCCAACCAGCCCCAGCATTTT.

The J gene is TRBJ2-7, the V gene TRBV19; the D gene is possibly TRBD1 (6 bases). The germline gives CDR1 LNHDA, CDR2 SQIVND (reference sequence). The V and J ends lost 6 bases and 0 bases respectively, with 15 bases between them. The CDR3 loop spans 15 amino acids. The DNA for the CDR3 is TGTGCCAGTAGAGATGACAGGCGCAACTCCTACGAGCAGTACTTC. As protein: CASRDDRRNSYEQYF.

The rearrangement uses TRBV7-3 and TRBJ1-2; D not certain. The length of the CDR3 is 15 residues. Trimming stripped 3 bases from V and 3 bases from J, with 14 bases between. Germline CDR1 reads SGHTA; CDR2 reads FQGTGA. CDR3 sequence reads: CASSLGPQDYYGYTF. CDR3 DNA sequence: TGTGCCAGCAGCTTGGGCCCCCAGGACTACTATGGCTACACCTTC. The entire variable domain, with the rest obtained from reference TRBV7-3 and TRBJ1-2, is as follows: GAGVSQTPSNKVTEKGKYVELRCDPISGHTALYWYRQSLGQGPEFLIYFQGTGAADDSGLPNDRFFAVRPEGSVSTLKIQRTERGDSAVYLCASSLGPQDYYGYTFGSGTRLTVV.

This rearrangement joins TRBV18 to TRBJ2-3, with 7 bases that match TRBD2. CDR3 size: 16 residues. Germline V gene sequence: CDR1 KGHSH, CDR2 LQKENI. V gave up 3 bases and J gave up 3 bases; unmatched junction bases: 9. In DNA, the CDR3 is TGTGCCAGCTCACCCCTGGCTAGCGGAAGAACAGATACGCAGTATTTT. Its protein is CASSPLASGRTDTQYF.

The chain couples TRBV5-1 to TRBJ2-7; unclear D gene. The CDR3 contains 13 residues. V lost 0 bases and J 3 bases, leaving 7 bases between the germline ends. CDR1 is SGHRS, CDR2 YFSETQ, per germline. CDR3 protein: CASSLVADYEQYF. The CDR3 DNA follows: TGCGCCAGCAGCTTGGTCGCGGACTACGAGCAGTACTTC.